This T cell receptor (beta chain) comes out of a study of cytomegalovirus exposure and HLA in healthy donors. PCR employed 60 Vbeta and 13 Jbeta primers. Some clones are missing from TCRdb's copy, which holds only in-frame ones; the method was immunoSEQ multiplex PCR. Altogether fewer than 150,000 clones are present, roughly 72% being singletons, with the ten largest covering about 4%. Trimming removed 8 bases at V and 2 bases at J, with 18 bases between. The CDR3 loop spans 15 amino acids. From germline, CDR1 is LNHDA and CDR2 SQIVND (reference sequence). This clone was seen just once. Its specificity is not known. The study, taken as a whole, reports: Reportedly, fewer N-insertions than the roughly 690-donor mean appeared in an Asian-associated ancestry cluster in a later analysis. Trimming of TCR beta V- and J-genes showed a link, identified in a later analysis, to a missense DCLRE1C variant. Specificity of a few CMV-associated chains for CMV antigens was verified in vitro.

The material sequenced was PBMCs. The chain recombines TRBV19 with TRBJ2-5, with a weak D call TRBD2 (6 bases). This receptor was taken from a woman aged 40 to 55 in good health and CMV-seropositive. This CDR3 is CASSPMEGRQETQYF. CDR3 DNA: TGTGCCAGTTCCCCCATGGAGGGACGACAAGAGACCCAGTACTTC.